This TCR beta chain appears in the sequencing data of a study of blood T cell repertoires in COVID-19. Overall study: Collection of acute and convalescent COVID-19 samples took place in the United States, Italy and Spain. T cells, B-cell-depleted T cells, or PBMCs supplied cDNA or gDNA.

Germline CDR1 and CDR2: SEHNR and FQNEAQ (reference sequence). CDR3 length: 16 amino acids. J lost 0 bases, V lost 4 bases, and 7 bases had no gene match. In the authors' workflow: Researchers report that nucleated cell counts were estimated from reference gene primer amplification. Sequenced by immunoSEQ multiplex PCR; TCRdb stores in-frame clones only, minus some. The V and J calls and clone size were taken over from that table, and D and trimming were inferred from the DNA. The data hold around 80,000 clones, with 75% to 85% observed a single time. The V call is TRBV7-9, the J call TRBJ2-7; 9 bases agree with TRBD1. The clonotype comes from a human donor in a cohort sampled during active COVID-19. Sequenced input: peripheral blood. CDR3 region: CASSSLGDRDSYEQYF. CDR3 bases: TGTGCCAGCAGCTCGCTAGGGGACAGGGACTCCTACGAGCAGTACTTC.